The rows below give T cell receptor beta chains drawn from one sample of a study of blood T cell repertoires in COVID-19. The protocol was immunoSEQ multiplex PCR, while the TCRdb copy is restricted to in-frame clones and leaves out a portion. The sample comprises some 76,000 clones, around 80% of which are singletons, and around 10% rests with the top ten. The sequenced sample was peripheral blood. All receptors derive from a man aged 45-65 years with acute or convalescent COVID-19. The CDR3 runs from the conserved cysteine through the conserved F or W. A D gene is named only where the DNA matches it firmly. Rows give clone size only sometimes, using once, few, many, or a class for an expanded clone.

CDR3aa: CASSLGQGRPTEAFF
CDR3nt: TGTGCCAGCAGCTTGGGACAGGGAAGACCCACTGAAGCTTTCTTT
d_gene: TRBD1
j_gene: TRBJ1-1
len: 15
abundance: NA
v_gene: TRBV11-3

CDR3aa: CASSYSTGRDNGTDTQYF
CDR3nt: TGTGCCAGCAGTTACTCGACCGGGAGGGATAATGGCACAGATACGCAGTATTTT
d_gene: TRBD2
j_gene: TRBJ2-3
len: 18
abundance: NA
v_gene: TRBV6-2/TRBV6-3

CDR3aa: CASSYSSWIEGTQYF
CDR3nt: TGTGCCAGCAGTTACTCTTCCTGGATCGAGGGGACCCAGTACTTC
d_gene: NA
j_gene: TRBJ2-5
len: 15
abundance: NA
v_gene: TRBV6-5

CDR3aa: CSASEGGGQPQHF
CDR3nt: TGCAGTGCTAGTGAGGGGGGTGGTCAGCCCCAGCATTTT
d_gene: NA
j_gene: TRBJ1-5
len: 13
abundance: NA
v_gene: TRBV20-1

CDR3aa: CAWSLATDTQYF
CDR3nt: TGTGCCTGGTCTCTAGCGACAGATACGCAGTATTTT
d_gene: NA
j_gene: TRBJ2-3
len: 12
abundance: NA
v_gene: TRBV30

CDR3aa: CATSRDRGQGHSTDTQYF
CDR3nt: TGTGCCACCAGCAGAGATCGAGGACAGGGACACTCCACAGATACGCAGTATTTT
d_gene: TRBD1
j_gene: TRBJ2-3
len: 18
abundance: NA
v_gene: TRBV15

CDR3aa: CASSLGISDGYTF
CDR3nt: TGTGCCAGCAGCTTGGGTATCTCCGATGGCTACACCTTC
d_gene: NA
j_gene: TRBJ1-2
len: 13
abundance: NA
v_gene: TRBV5-5

CDR3aa: CASSSVRPGGGQPQHF
CDR3nt: TGTGCCAGCAGCTCTGTGCGTCCAGGGGGAGGCCAGCCCCAGCATTTT
d_gene: TRBD1
j_gene: TRBJ1-5
len: 16
abundance: NA
v_gene: TRBV7-9

CDR3aa: CASSLAGTGGGRVEGYEQFF
CDR3nt: TGCGCCAGCAGCCTTGCCGGGACAGGGGGCGGGCGAGTCGAGGGCTATGAGCAGTTCTTC
d_gene: TRBD1
j_gene: TRBJ2-1
len: 20
abundance: NA
v_gene: TRBV5-1

CDR3aa: CASSQGLINEKLFF
CDR3nt: TGCGCCAGCAGCCAAGGACTGATTAATGAAAAACTGTTTTTT
d_gene: NA
j_gene: TRBJ1-4
len: 14
abundance: once
v_gene: TRBV5-1

CDR3aa: CASSPGGTSRTDTQYF
CDR3nt: TGTGCCAGCAGCCCCGGAGGTACTAGCCGCACAGATACACAGTATTTT
d_gene: NA
j_gene: TRBJ2-3
len: 16
abundance: NA
v_gene: TRBV9

CDR3aa: CASSLGLAGGPYSTDTQYF
CDR3nt: TGTGCCAGCAGCCTTGGACTAGCGGGGGGCCCGTATAGCACAGATACGCAGTATTTT
d_gene: TRBD2
j_gene: TRBJ2-3
len: 19
abundance: NA
v_gene: TRBV11-3

CDR3aa: CASSQLSGTGNTEAFF
CDR3nt: TGCGCCAGCAGCCAACTATCCGGGACAGGGAACACTGAAGCTTTCTTT
d_gene: TRBD1
j_gene: TRBJ1-1
len: 16
abundance: NA
v_gene: TRBV4-1

CDR3aa: CASSFGLAGVDTQYF
CDR3nt: TGCGCCAGCAGCTTCGGGCTAGCGGGAGTTGATACGCAGTATTTT
d_gene: TRBD2
j_gene: TRBJ2-3
len: 15
abundance: few
v_gene: TRBV5-1

CDR3aa: CATSEGVAYGYTF
CDR3nt: TGTGCCACCAGCGAAGGGGTTGCCTATGGCTACACCTTC
d_gene: NA
j_gene: TRBJ1-2
len: 13
abundance: NA
v_gene: TRBV15

CDR3aa: CAWKDPGGMEKLFF
CDR3nt: TGTGCCTGGAAGGATCCAGGGGGTATGGAAAAACTGTTTTTT
d_gene: TRBD1
j_gene: TRBJ1-4
len: 14
abundance: NA
v_gene: TRBV30

CDR3aa: CASRGLTGFNEQFF
CDR3nt: TGTGCCAGTAGGGGCCTGACAGGGTTCAATGAGCAGTTCTTC
d_gene: TRBD1
j_gene: TRBJ2-1
len: 14
abundance: NA
v_gene: TRBV19

CDR3aa: CASRTRDRGGETQYF
CDR3nt: TGTGCCAGCAGAACCCGGGACAGGGGTGGGGAGACCCAGTACTTC
d_gene: TRBD1
j_gene: TRBJ2-5
len: 15
abundance: NA
v_gene: TRBV6-5

CDR3aa: CASSFLGVGEAFF
CDR3nt: TGTGCCAGCAGTTTTTTAGGGGTCGGTGAAGCTTTCTTT
d_gene: NA
j_gene: TRBJ1-1
len: 13
abundance: NA
v_gene: TRBV12-3/TRBV12-4

CDR3aa: CAISSGTGDADTQYF
CDR3nt: TGTGCCATCAGCTCCGGGACAGGGGACGCAGATACGCAGTATTTT
d_gene: TRBD1
j_gene: TRBJ2-3
len: 15
abundance: NA
v_gene: TRBV10-3

CDR3aa: CASSLALQGAAYNEQFF
CDR3nt: TGCGCCAGCAGCTTGGCCCTTCAGGGGGCTGCCTACAATGAGCAGTTCTTC
d_gene: TRBD1
j_gene: TRBJ2-1
len: 17
abundance: NA
v_gene: TRBV5-1

CDR3aa: CASSYSVGATEAFF
CDR3nt: TGTGCCAGCAGTTACTCGGTGGGGGCTACTGAAGCTTTCTTT
d_gene: NA
j_gene: TRBJ1-1
len: 14
abundance: NA
v_gene: TRBV6-2/TRBV6-3

CDR3aa: CASSLGPDRNYGYTF
CDR3nt: TGCGCCAGCAGCTTGGGACCTGACAGGAACTATGGCTACACCTTC
d_gene: NA
j_gene: TRBJ1-2
len: 15
abundance: NA
v_gene: TRBV5-1

CDR3aa: CASSLSLAGGPMFEQFF
CDR3nt: TGTGCCAGCAGTTTAAGCCTAGCGGGAGGGCCAATGTTTGAGCAGTTCTTC
d_gene: TRBD2
j_gene: TRBJ2-1
len: 17
abundance: NA
v_gene: TRBV27

CDR3aa: CASSKGSFGTEAFF
CDR3nt: TGTGCCAGCAGTAAGGGGTCCTTCGGCACTGAAGCTTTCTTT
d_gene: NA
j_gene: TRBJ1-1
len: 14
abundance: NA
v_gene: TRBV6-5

CDR3aa: CASSLDSGGTRNTIYF
CDR3nt: TGTGCCAGCAGCTTAGATTCGGGGGGAACTCGAAACACCATATATTTT
d_gene: NA
j_gene: TRBJ1-3
len: 16
abundance: NA
v_gene: TRBV7-2

CDR3aa: CASIDDRDSEAFF
CDR3nt: TGTGCCAGCATCGACGACAGGGACTCTGAAGCTTTCTTT
d_gene: TRBD1
j_gene: TRBJ1-1
len: 13
abundance: NA
v_gene: TRBV6-5

CDR3aa: CASRPLEGAPGEQFF
CDR3nt: TGTGCCAGCCGCCCTCTAGAGGGAGCTCCCGGTGAGCAGTTCTTC
d_gene: NA
j_gene: TRBJ2-1
len: 15
abundance: NA
v_gene: TRBV21-1

CDR3aa: CASSPPYSGYEQYF
CDR3nt: TGTGCCAGCTCACCACCGTATTCGGGCTACGAGCAGTACTTC
d_gene: NA
j_gene: TRBJ2-7
len: 14
abundance: NA
v_gene: TRBV18

CDR3aa: CASSLGGRGGYTF
CDR3nt: TGTGCCAGCAGCTTAGGTGGCAGGGGTGGCTACACCTTC
d_gene: NA
j_gene: TRBJ1-2
len: 13
abundance: NA
v_gene: TRBV7-8

CDR3aa: CATSRGMQGSQPQHF
CDR3nt: TGTGCCACCAGCAGAGGGATGCAGGGGAGTCAGCCCCAGCATTTT
d_gene: NA
j_gene: TRBJ1-5
len: 15
abundance: NA
v_gene: TRBV15

CDR3aa: CASSPQVAQYYGYTF
CDR3nt: TGCGCCAGCAGCCCTCAAGTGGCCCAGTACTATGGCTACACCTTC
d_gene: NA
j_gene: TRBJ1-2
len: 15
abundance: NA
v_gene: TRBV4-3

CDR3aa: CASSLGGRATEAFF
CDR3nt: TGTGCCAGCAGTTTGGGGGGGCGTGCCACTGAAGCTTTCTTT
d_gene: NA
j_gene: TRBJ1-1
len: 14
abundance: NA
v_gene: TRBV6-5

CDR3aa: CATSDRRQDDILFF
CDR3nt: TGTGCCACCAGTGATCGACGACAGGACGATATCCTGTTCTTC
d_gene: NA
j_gene: TRBJ2-1
len: 14
abundance: NA
v_gene: TRBV24-1

CDR3aa: CASRADSVGTQYF
CDR3nt: TGTGCCAGCAGGGCGGACTCGGTGGGGACCCAGTACTTC
d_gene: NA
j_gene: TRBJ2-5
len: 13
abundance: NA
v_gene: TRBV14

CDR3aa: CASSPSQYSTDTQYF
CDR3nt: TGCGCCAGCAGCCCCTCACAGTATTCAACAGATACGCAGTATTTT
d_gene: NA
j_gene: TRBJ2-3
len: 15
abundance: NA
v_gene: TRBV5-1

CDR3aa: CATNPDRVYSYEQYF
CDR3nt: TGTGCCACCAACCCGGACAGGGTGTATTCGTACGAGCAGTACTTC
d_gene: TRBD1
j_gene: TRBJ2-7
len: 15
abundance: NA
v_gene: TRBV24-1

CDR3aa: CASSLYPRQGYADTQYF
CDR3nt: TGTGCCAGCAGCTTGTACCCTCGACAGGGATATGCAGATACGCAGTATTTT
d_gene: TRBD1
j_gene: TRBJ2-3
len: 17
abundance: NA
v_gene: TRBV7-2

CDR3aa: CASSQETGINYGYTF
CDR3nt: TGCGCCAGCAGCCAGGAGACAGGAATCAACTATGGCTACACCTTC
d_gene: NA
j_gene: TRBJ1-2
len: 15
abundance: NA
v_gene: TRBV4-3

CDR3aa: CASSSAGQTVFYEQYF
CDR3nt: TGTGCCAGCAGTTCCGCCGGACAGACAGTCTTCTACGAGCAGTACTTC
d_gene: NA
j_gene: TRBJ2-7
len: 16
abundance: NA
v_gene: TRBV27

CDR3aa: CSVALAGLSDTQYF
CDR3nt: TGCAGCGTGGCACTAGCGGGGTTGTCAGATACGCAGTATTTT
d_gene: TRBD2
j_gene: TRBJ2-3
len: 14
abundance: few
v_gene: TRBV29-1

CDR3aa: CASSSGTGGNQPQHF
CDR3nt: TGTGCCAGCAGCTCCGGGACAGGGGGAAATCAGCCCCAGCATTTT
d_gene: TRBD1
j_gene: TRBJ1-5
len: 15
abundance: NA
v_gene: TRBV6-5